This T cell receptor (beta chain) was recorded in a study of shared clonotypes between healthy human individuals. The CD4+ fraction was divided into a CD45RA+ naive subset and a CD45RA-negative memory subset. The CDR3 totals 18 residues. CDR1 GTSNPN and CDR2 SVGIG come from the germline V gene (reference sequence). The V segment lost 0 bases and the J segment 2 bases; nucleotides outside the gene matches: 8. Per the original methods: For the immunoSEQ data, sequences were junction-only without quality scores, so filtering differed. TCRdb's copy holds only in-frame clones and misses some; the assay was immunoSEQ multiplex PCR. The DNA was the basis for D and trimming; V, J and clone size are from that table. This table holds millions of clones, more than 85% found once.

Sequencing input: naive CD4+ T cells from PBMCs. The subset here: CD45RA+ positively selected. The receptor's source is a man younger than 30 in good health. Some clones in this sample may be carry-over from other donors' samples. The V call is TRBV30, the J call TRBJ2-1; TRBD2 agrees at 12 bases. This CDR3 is CAWSVRTSGRRAYNEQFF. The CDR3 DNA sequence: TGTGCCTGGAGTGTACGAACTAGCGGGAGGAGGGCCTACAATGAGCAGTTCTTC.